This TCR beta chain was documented in a study of response to subunit inactivated influenza vaccine. In TCRdb, the RT-PCR reads were re-called with MiXCR into one record per CDR3 protein. The sample holds under 200,000 distinct CDR3 sequences; over 8.5% are singletons and the top ten take around 33%. V was cut by 2 bases and J by 7 bases, with 17 bases left in between. From germline, CDR1 is MDHEN and CDR2 SYDVKM. The CDR3 is made up of 16 amino acids. In this sample, this clonotype turned up a few times. Sequenced here: CD8+ T cells sorted from PBMCs, sampled roughly 24 months after vaccination. V usage is TRBV28 and J usage is TRBJ2-2; tentatively, D is TRBD2 (6 bases). The TCR was taken from a man between 50 and 75 years old who received an inactivated influenza vaccine. The CDR3 protein is CASSLIRVAGRGELFF. The CDR3 DNA reads TGTGCCAGCAGTTTAATCCGGGTCGCGGGACGCGGGGAGCTGTTTTTT.